This T cell receptor (beta chain) came from a study of OX40 agonist ivuxolimab in advanced cancers. Germline-derived CDR1 and CDR2 are SGHDN and FVKESK. The CDR3 is made up of 14 amino acids. V lost 0 bases and J 4 bases, leaving 10 bases between the germline ends. The repertoire was sequenced with immunoSEQ multiplex PCR; TCRdb's copy has only in-frame clones and lacks some. The sample holds tens of thousands of clones, around 81% seen once. Sample: CD4+ or CD8+ T cells sorted from blood, taken in a trial of the OX40 agonist ivuxolimab. The chain uses TRBV14 and TRBJ2-7; D is unclear. This TCR derives from an adult with an advanced solid tumor such as melanoma, head and neck, liver or kidney cancer. CDR3: CASSQEIVGYEQYF. For the CDR3, the DNA is TGTGCCAGCAGCCAAGAAATTGTGGGATACGAGCAGTACTTC. The full variable domain, with the rest looked up from reference TRBV14 and TRBJ2-7, is EAGVTQFPSHSVIEKGQTVTLRCDPISGHDNLYWYRRVMGKEIKFLLHFVKESKQDESGMPNNRFLAERTGGTYSTLKVQPAELEDSGVYFCASSQEIVGYEQYFGPGTRLTVT.